This paragraph covers one T cell receptor beta chain sequence. These data belong to a study of blood T cell repertoires in COVID-19. As handled by the study authors: Scientists estimated how many nucleated cells there were by amplifying reference gene primers. Using immunoSEQ multiplex PCR, the repertoire was profiled, and TCRdb retains in-frame clones only, with some absent. V, J and clone size are taken as reported in that table, and D and trimming were inferred from the DNA itself. The profile covers about 190,000 clones, with about four fifths appearing a single time and about 7% taken by the ten largest. The V and J ends lost 3 bases and 5 bases respectively, with 17 bases between them. The CDR3 loop spans 14 amino acids. Germline CDR1 is GTSNPN and CDR2 is SVGIG (reference sequence).

The chain employs TRBV30 and TRBJ2-7; D is possibly TRBD1 (6 bases). Material: peripheral blood. The TCR originated in a man aged 60 to 69 with acute or convalescent COVID-19. The CDR3 region has the DNA TGTGCCTGGAGCAAGAACAGGGAGATTAACGAGCAGTACTTC. This translates into CAWSKNREINEQYF.